This TCR beta chain is drawn from a study of blood T cell repertoires in COVID-19. The germline V gene has CDR1 MGHRA and CDR2 YSYEKL. The CDR3 length is 14 residues. V was clipped by 2 bases and J by 6 bases, with 11 bases between them. The table came from immunoSEQ multiplex PCR; TCRdb's copy has only in-frame clones and leaves some out. The table has hundreds of thousands of clones, more than 75% seen once. The chain recombines TRBV4-1 with TRBJ1-5; maybe TRBD1 (6 bases). This clonotype was sampled from an older woman with active or convalescent COVID-19. Sequences were obtained from peripheral blood. The CDR3 sequence is CASSQPQGRQPQHF. Here the CDR3 DNA reads TGCGCCAGCAGCCAACCACAGGGACGTCAGCCCCAGCATTTT.